This T cell receptor beta chain was documented in a study of Ad26.COV2.S vaccination and SARS-CoV-2 variants. Study details: Once, or twice with 56 days between doses, Ad26.COV2.S was given intramuscularly.

Treatment described: roughly 18 received Ad26.COV2.S at low or high dose, single or two shots; roughly 5 received placebo; per-sample allocation not given. Day 63 following the first vaccine or placebo injection was when the samples were taken. Its platform was an Ad26 vector, and its expressed antigen was Wuhan-strain SARS-CoV-2 spike. Study-wide results and limits: Marked by substantial breadth, spike-specific CD8+ and CD4+ T cell responses were reportedly seen after vaccination. TCR breadth and depth estimates may have understated total T cell responses.

For this clone: Its specificity is unknown.

J was trimmed by 1 base and V by 5 bases; bases with no gene match: 4. The germline V gene encodes CDR1 ENHRY and CDR2 SYGVKD. The CDR3 has 16 residues. Using immunoSEQ multiplex PCR, the repertoire was profiled, and TCRdb retains in-frame clones only, with some absent. The repertoire includes around 450,000 clones, 90% of them detected once, and less than 5.5% sits in the top ten. Specimen: peripheral blood, collected in a trial of Ad26.COV2.S vaccine versus placebo. The receptor comes from a person between 18 and 60 years old who received the Ad26.COV2.S COVID-19 vaccine or a placebo. This chain uses TRBV10-3 with TRBJ2-2; 10 nucleotides agree with TRBD2. DNA for the CDR3: TGTGCCATCAGTAGGGCTAGCGGGAGGAACACCGGGGAGCTGTTTTTT. Translation: CAISRASGRNTGELFF.